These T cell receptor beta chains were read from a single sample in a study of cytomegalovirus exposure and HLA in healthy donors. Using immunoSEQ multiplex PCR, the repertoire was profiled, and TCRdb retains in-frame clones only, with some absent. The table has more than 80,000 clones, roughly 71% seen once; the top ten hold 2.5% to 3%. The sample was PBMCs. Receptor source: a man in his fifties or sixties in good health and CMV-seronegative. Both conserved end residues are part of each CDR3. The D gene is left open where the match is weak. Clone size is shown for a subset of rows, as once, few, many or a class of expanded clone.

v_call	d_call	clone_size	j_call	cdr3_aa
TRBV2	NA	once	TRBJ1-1	CASGREGGTEAFF
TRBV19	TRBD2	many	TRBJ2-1	CASSIMGLVREQFF
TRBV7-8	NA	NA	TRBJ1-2	CASSLYRTANYGYTF
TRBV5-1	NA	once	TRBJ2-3	CASSSPGLGTDTQYF
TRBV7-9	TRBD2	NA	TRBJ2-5	CASSLALGGETQYF
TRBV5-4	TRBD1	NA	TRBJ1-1	CASSLRQGHGTEAFF
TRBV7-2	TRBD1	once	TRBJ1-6	CASSSRTGLASPLHF
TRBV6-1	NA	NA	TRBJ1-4	CASSEALGADEKLFF
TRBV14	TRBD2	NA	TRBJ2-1	CASSQSGLAGLLRQFF
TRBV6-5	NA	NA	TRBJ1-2	CASRSPGGGYTF
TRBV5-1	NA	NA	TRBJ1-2	CASSLPGSFGYTF
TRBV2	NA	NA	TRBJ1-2	CASSGQGWYGYTF
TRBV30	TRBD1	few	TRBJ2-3	CAWRWTGASTDTQYF
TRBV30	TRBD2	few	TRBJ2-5	CAWSVGGALETQYF
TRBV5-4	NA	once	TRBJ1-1	CASSPLGGNNGDTEAFF